This T cell receptor beta chain appears in the sequencing data of a study of control samples from healthy donors and cancer patients. TCRdb's table, derived via immunoSEQ multiplex PCR, lists solely in-frame clones and lacks some. The sample holds approximately 150,000 clones, 91% seen once. Per the germline V gene, CDR1 is LNHDA and CDR2 is SQIVND (reference sequence). With 6 bases removed from V and 1 base from J, the gap between germline ends came to 9 bases. The CDR3 totals 13 residues. This clone was found once. The chain recombines TRBV19 with TRBJ1-1; D uncertain. Sequencing was performed on blood. This sequence originates from a young man in good health. The CDR3 protein is CASRTHENTEAFF. CDR3 coding DNA: TGTGCCAGTAGGACACACGAGAACACTGAAGCTTTCTTT.